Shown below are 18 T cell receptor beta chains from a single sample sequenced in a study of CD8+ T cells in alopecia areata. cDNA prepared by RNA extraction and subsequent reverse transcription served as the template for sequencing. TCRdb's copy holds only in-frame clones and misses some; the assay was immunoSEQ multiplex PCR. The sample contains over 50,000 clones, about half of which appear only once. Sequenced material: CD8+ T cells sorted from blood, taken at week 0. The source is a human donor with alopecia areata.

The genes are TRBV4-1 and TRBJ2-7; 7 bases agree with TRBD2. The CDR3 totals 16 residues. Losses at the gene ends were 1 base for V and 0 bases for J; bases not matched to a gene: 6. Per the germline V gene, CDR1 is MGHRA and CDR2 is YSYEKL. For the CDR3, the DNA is TGCGCCAGCAGCCAAGTGGGGCGGGGGAGCTCCTACGAGCAGTACTTC. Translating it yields CASSQVGRGSSYEQYF.

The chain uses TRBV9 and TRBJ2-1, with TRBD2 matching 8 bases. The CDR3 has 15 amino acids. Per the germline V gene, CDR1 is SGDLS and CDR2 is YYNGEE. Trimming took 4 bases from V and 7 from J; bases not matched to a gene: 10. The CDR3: CASSPRAGGGNEQFF. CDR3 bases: TGTGCCAGCAGCCCCAGGGCGGGAGGTGGTAATGAGCAGTTCTTC.

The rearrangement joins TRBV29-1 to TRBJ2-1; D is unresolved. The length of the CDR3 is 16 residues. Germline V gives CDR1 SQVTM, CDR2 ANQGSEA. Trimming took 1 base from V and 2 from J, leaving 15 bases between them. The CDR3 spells CSVEGGGRRAYNEQFF. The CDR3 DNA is TGCAGCGTTGAAGGGGGTGGACGACGGGCCTACAATGAGCAGTTCTTC.

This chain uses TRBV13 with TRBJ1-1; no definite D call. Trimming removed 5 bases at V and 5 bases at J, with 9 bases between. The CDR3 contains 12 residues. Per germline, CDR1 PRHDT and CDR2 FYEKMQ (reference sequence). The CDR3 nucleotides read TGTGCCAGCAGCCCAAGGACGACTGAAGCTTTCTTT. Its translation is CASSPRTTEAFF.

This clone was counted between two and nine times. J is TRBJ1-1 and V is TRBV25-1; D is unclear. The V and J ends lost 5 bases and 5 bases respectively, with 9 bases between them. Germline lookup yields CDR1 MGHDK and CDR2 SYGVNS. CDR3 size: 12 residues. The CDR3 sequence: CASSRGGTEAFF. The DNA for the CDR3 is TGTGCCAGCAGTAGAGGTGGTACTGAAGCTTTCTTT.

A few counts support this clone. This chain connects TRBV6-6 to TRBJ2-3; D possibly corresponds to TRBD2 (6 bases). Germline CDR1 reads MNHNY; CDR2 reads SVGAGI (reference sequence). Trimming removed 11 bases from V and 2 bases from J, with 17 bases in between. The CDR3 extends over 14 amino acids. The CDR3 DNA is TGTGCCGCGGGGTGGCGGGATAACACAGATACGCAGTATTTT. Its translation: CAAGWRDNTDTQYF.

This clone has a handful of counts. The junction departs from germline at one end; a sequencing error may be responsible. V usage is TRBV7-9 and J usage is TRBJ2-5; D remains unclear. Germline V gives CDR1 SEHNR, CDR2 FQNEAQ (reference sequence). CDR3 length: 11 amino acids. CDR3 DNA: TGTGCCAGCAGCTTACAAGGGACCCAGTACTTC. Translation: CASSLQGTQYF.

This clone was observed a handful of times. The DNA for the CDR3 is TGTGCCACCAGCAGGACAGGAAACTCCTACAATGAGCAGTTCTTC. Amino acid sequence: CATSRTGNSYNEQFF. The chain links TRBV15 to TRBJ2-1, with D maybe TRBD1 (6 bases). Germline values: CDR1 LNHNV, CDR2 YYDKDF (reference sequence). The V and J ends lost 3 bases and 0 bases respectively, with 9 bases between them. CDR3 length: 15 amino acids.

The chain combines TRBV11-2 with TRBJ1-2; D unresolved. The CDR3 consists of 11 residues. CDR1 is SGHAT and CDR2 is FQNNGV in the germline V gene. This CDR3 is CGIGVNYGYTF. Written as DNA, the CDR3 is TGTGGGATTGGGGTTAACTATGGCTACACCTTC.

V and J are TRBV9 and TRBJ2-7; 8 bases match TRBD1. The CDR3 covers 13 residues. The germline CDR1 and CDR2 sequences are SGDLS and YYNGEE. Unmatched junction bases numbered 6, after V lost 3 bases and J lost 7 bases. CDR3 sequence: CASSGPRGREQYF. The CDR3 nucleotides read TGTGCCAGCAGCGGACCCAGGGGGCGAGAGCAGTACTTC.

The CDR3 DNA sequence: TGTGCCAGCAGTCCCAGGAGGAACTACGAGCAGTACTTC. Encoded protein: CASSPRRNYEQYF. The V call is TRBV6-5, the J call TRBJ2-7; D possibly corresponds to TRBD2 (5 bases). V gave up 5 bases and J gave up 3 bases, with 11 bases separating them. The germline V gene encodes CDR1 MNHEY and CDR2 SVGAGI. CDR3 length: 13 amino acids.

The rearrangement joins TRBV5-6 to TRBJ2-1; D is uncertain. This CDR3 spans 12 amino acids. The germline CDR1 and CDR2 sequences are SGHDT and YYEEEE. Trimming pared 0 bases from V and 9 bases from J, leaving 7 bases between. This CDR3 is CASSLGTFEQFF. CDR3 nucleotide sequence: TGTGCCAGCAGCTTGGGGACCTTTGAGCAGTTCTTC.

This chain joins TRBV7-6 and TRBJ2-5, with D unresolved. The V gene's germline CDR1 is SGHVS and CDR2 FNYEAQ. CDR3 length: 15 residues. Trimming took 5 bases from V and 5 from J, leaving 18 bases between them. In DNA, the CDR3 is TGTGCCAGCAGCCCCGGACGGCGAATATTCGAGACCCAGTACTTC. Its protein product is CASSPGRRIFETQYF.

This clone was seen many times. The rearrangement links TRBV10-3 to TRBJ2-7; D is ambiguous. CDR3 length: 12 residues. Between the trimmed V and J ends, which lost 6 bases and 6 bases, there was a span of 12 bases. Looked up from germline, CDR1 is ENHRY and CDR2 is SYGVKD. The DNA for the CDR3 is TGTGCCATCAGCCTTCAGTGGGGCGAGCAGTACTTC. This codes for CAISLQWGEQYF.

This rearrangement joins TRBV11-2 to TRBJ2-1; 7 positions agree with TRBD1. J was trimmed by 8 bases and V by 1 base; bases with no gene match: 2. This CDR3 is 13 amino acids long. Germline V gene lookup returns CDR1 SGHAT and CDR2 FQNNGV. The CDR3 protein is CASSLVGGHEQFF. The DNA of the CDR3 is TGTGCCAGCAGCTTAGTAGGGGGCCATGAGCAGTTCTTC.

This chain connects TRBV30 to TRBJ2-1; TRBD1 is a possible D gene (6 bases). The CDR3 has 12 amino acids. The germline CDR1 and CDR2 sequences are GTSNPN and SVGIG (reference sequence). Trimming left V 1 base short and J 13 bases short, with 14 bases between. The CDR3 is CAWSAQGMAQFF. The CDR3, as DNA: TGTGCCTGGAGTGCTCAGGGGATGGCCCAGTTCTTC.

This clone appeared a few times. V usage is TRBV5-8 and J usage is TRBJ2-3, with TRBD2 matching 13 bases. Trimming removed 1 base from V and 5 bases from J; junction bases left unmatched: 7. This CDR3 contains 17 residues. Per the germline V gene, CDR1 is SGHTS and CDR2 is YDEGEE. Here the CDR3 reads CASSLIGTSGIGDTQYF. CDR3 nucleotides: TGTGCCAGCAGCTTGATAGGGACTAGCGGGATTGGAGATACGCAGTATTTT.

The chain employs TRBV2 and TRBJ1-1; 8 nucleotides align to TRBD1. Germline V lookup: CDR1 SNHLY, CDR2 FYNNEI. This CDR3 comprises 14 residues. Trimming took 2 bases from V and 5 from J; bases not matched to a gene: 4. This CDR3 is CASSEQGASTEAFF. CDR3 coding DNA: TGTGCCAGCAGTGAACAGGGGGCATCGACTGAAGCTTTCTTT.